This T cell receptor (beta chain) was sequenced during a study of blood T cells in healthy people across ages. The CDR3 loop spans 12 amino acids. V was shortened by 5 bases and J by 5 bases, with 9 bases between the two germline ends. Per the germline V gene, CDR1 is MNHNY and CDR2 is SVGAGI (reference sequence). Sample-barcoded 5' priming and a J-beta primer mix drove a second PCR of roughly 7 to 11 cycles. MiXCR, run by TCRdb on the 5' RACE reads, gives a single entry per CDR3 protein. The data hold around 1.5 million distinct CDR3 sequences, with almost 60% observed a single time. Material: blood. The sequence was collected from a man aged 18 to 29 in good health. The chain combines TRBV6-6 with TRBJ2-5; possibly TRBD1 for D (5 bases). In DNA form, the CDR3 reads TGTGCCAGCAGTAACAGGTTTGAGACCCAGTACTTC. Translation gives CASSNRFETQYF.